This is a list of T cell receptor beta chains from one sample in a study of T cell repertoires and HLA-DP antigens. The protocol was immunoSEQ multiplex PCR, while the TCRdb copy is restricted to in-frame clones and leaves out a portion. This sample has 65,000 to 90,000 clones; around three quarters occur once, and the top ten carry more than 1.5%. These receptors' antigens are unknown. Sequencing input: CD4+ T cells from PBMCs. The origin of the receptors is a man aged 55 to 69 in good health and CMV-seronegative. Both conserved end residues are part of each CDR3. A D gene is named only where the DNA matches it firmly. Rows may omit the clone size; those that give it use once, few, many or a size class.

clone size: -; D gene: -; V gene: TRBV6-6; CDR3 length: 12; J gene: TRBJ1-2; CDR3 DNA: TGTGCCAGCACCCACAGGGAATATGGCTACACCTTC; CDR3 protein: CASTHREYGYTF
clone size: -; D gene: -; V gene: TRBV4-3; CDR3 length: 14; J gene: TRBJ2-5; CDR3 DNA: TGCGCCAGCAGCCCGGGACCCAACGGGGAGACCCAGTACTTC; CDR3 protein: CASSPGPNGETQYF
clone size: -; D gene: TRBD2; V gene: TRBV28; CDR3 length: 12; J gene: TRBJ2-2; CDR3 DNA: TGTGCCAGCAGGGCACTAGCGGGGGAGCTGTTTTTT; CDR3 protein: CASRALAGELFF
clone size: -; D gene: TRBD2; V gene: TRBV11-3; CDR3 length: 14; J gene: TRBJ2-3; CDR3 DNA: TGTGCCAGCAGCTCCCGGGACTATTCAGATACGCAGTATTTT; CDR3 protein: CASSSRDYSDTQYF
clone size: -; D gene: -; V gene: TRBV28; CDR3 length: 16; J gene: TRBJ2-3; CDR3 DNA: TGTGCCAGCAGTGGAGGACGGACGCGAAGCACAGATACGCAGTATTTT; CDR3 protein: CASSGGRTRSTDTQYF
clone size: -; D gene: -; V gene: TRBV19; CDR3 length: 16; J gene: TRBJ1-5; CDR3 DNA: TGTGCCAGTAGCCCCATGGACGGCTATAGCAATCAGCCCCAGCATTTT; CDR3 protein: CASSPMDGYSNQPQHF
clone size: -; D gene: -; V gene: TRBV30; CDR3 length: 14; J gene: TRBJ1-2; CDR3 DNA: TGTGCCTGGAGGAGGGGCAGCCCTGGGGATGGCTACACCTTC; CDR3 protein: CAWRRGSPGDGYTF
clone size: -; D gene: TRBD1; V gene: TRBV7-2; CDR3 length: 14; J gene: TRBJ1-4; CDR3 DNA: TGTGCCAGCAGCCGACAGGGAGCGGATGAAAAACTGTTTTTT; CDR3 protein: CASSRQGADEKLFF
clone size: -; D gene: -; V gene: TRBV25-1; CDR3 length: 14; J gene: TRBJ1-3; CDR3 DNA: TGTGCCAGCAGTATAGGAGGCGCTGGAAACACCATATATTTT; CDR3 protein: CASSIGGAGNTIYF
clone size: few; D gene: -; V gene: TRBV4-2; CDR3 length: 17; J gene: TRBJ2-6; CDR3 DNA: TGTGCCAGCAGCCAATCAGCCGTGCTCTCTGGGGCCAACGTCCTGACTTTC; CDR3 protein: CASSQSAVLSGANVLTF
clone size: -; D gene: -; V gene: TRBV5-4; CDR3 length: 13; J gene: TRBJ2-2; CDR3 DNA: TGTGCCAGCAGCCTACAGTACACCGGGGAGCTGTTTTTT; CDR3 protein: CASSLQYTGELFF
clone size: -; D gene: -; V gene: TRBV7-9; CDR3 length: 14; J gene: TRBJ1-4; CDR3 DNA: TGTGCCAGCAGCTTTGGGCAGGATAATGAAAAACTGTTTTTT; CDR3 protein: CASSFGQDNEKLFF
clone size: -; D gene: TRBD1; V gene: TRBV18; CDR3 length: 17; J gene: TRBJ1-1; CDR3 DNA: TGTGCCAGCTCACCAAACGGACAGGGGGGAAGGAACACTGAAGCTTTCTTT; CDR3 protein: CASSPNGQGGRNTEAFF
clone size: -; D gene: -; V gene: TRBV9; CDR3 length: 13; J gene: TRBJ1-1; CDR3 DNA: TGTGCCAGCAGCTGGACCGAGGGGGGTGAAGCTTTCTTT; CDR3 protein: CASSWTEGGEAFF
clone size: once; D gene: -; V gene: TRBV5-5; CDR3 length: 15; J gene: TRBJ1-1; CDR3 DNA: TGTGCCAGCAGCTTGGATCTGGTTAGTTACACTGAAGCTTTCTTT; CDR3 protein: CASSLDLVSYTEAFF
clone size: few; D gene: -; V gene: TRBV10-2; CDR3 length: 14; J gene: TRBJ1-2; CDR3 DNA: TGCGCCAGCAGCGACGGGGGCTTTAACTATGGCTACACCTTC; CDR3 protein: CASSDGGFNYGYTF
clone size: -; D gene: TRBD2; V gene: TRBV30; CDR3 length: 14; J gene: TRBJ2-3; CDR3 DNA: TGTGCTTCCGCAGCGGGGGGGGGATCAGATACGCAGTATTTT; CDR3 protein: CASAAGGGSDTQYF
clone size: -; D gene: -; V gene: TRBV5-5; CDR3 length: 14; J gene: TRBJ1-2; CDR3 DNA: TGTGCCAGCAGCTTGGAGGCTGGAAGCTATGGCTACACCTTC; CDR3 protein: CASSLEAGSYGYTF
clone size: few; D gene: -; V gene: TRBV12-1; CDR3 length: 11; J gene: TRBJ2-5; CDR3 DNA: TGTGCCAGCCCCCCTTATGAGACCCAGTACTTC; CDR3 protein: CASPPYETQYF
clone size: once; D gene: -; V gene: TRBV6-5; CDR3 length: 11; J gene: TRBJ2-1; CDR3 DNA: TGTGCCAGCAGTTACAGGGATGAGCAGTTCTTC; CDR3 protein: CASSYRDEQFF
clone size: -; D gene: -; V gene: TRBV2; CDR3 length: 13; J gene: TRBJ1-2; CDR3 DNA: TGTGCCAGCAGCCCCGAGGCGGCCTATGGCTACACCTTC; CDR3 protein: CASSPEAAYGYTF
clone size: -; D gene: TRBD2; V gene: TRBV9; CDR3 length: 14; J gene: TRBJ2-5; CDR3 DNA: TGTGCCAGCAGCGTAGTAGCGGGCCGAGAGACCCAGTACTTC; CDR3 protein: CASSVVAGRETQYF
clone size: -; D gene: -; V gene: TRBV6-5; CDR3 length: 14; J gene: TRBJ1-4; CDR3 DNA: TGTGCCAGCAGTTTTTTTTTAGAGAATGAAAAACTGTTTTTT; CDR3 protein: CASSFFLENEKLFF
clone size: -; D gene: TRBD1; V gene: TRBV7-2; CDR3 length: 16; J gene: TRBJ2-1; CDR3 DNA: TGTGCCAGCAGCTTAACCGGGACAGGGGCCTACAATGAGCAGTTCTTC; CDR3 protein: CASSLTGTGAYNEQFF
clone size: -; D gene: TRBD1; V gene: TRBV7-2; CDR3 length: 13; J gene: TRBJ2-1; CDR3 DNA: TGTGCCAGCAGCCCCCGACAGGGGCTGGTGCAGTTCTTC; CDR3 protein: CASSPRQGLVQFF
clone size: -; D gene: -; V gene: TRBV7-9; CDR3 length: 14; J gene: TRBJ2-1; CDR3 DNA: TGTGCCAGCAGCTTAGCAGGGACATATCATGAGCAGTTCTTC; CDR3 protein: CASSLAGTYHEQFF
clone size: -; D gene: TRBD2; V gene: TRBV19; CDR3 length: 15; J gene: TRBJ2-1; CDR3 DNA: TGTGCCAGTAGTTGGACTAGCGGGAGTCCCAATGAGCAGTTCTTC; CDR3 protein: CASSWTSGSPNEQFF
clone size: -; D gene: -; V gene: TRBV15; CDR3 length: 15; J gene: TRBJ2-2; CDR3 DNA: TGTGCCACCAGCAGAGATCACCAAACCACCGGGGAGCTGTTTTTT; CDR3 protein: CATSRDHQTTGELFF
clone size: few; D gene: -; V gene: TRBV6-1; CDR3 length: 12; J gene: TRBJ1-1; CDR3 DNA: TGTGCCAGCAGCATCCGGGACGGGACAGCTTTCTTT; CDR3 protein: CASSIRDGTAFF
clone size: -; D gene: -; V gene: TRBV6-1; CDR3 length: 13; J gene: TRBJ1-3; CDR3 DNA: TGTGCCAGCAGTGGTACGGGGAGTAGCACCATATATTTT; CDR3 protein: CASSGTGSSTIYF
clone size: -; D gene: TRBD1; V gene: TRBV5-1; CDR3 length: 15; J gene: TRBJ1-6; CDR3 DNA: TGCGCCAGCAGCGTCGACAGGGGCGCCAAATCACCCCTCCACTTT; CDR3 protein: CASSVDRGAKSPLHF
clone size: -; D gene: -; V gene: TRBV2; CDR3 length: 14; J gene: TRBJ2-1; CDR3 DNA: TGTGCCAGCAGTGAAACCCAGGGTTACAATGAGCAGTTCTTC; CDR3 protein: CASSETQGYNEQFF
clone size: -; D gene: TRBD2; V gene: TRBV18; CDR3 length: 19; J gene: TRBJ2-1; CDR3 DNA: TGTGCCAGCTCACCACGTCCCGGGACTAGCGGGGGGGGATACAATGAGCAGTTCTTC; CDR3 protein: CASSPRPGTSGGGYNEQFF
clone size: -; D gene: -; V gene: TRBV7-2; CDR3 length: 15; J gene: TRBJ2-5; CDR3 DNA: TGTGCCAGCAGGTCCCCCGGCAGGGCCGGGGAGACCCAGTACTTC; CDR3 protein: CASRSPGRAGETQYF
clone size: -; D gene: -; V gene: TRBV5-8; CDR3 length: 14; J gene: TRBJ2-1; CDR3 DNA: TGTGCCAGCAGCCGAATGGGACCGTACAATGAGCAGTTCTTC; CDR3 protein: CASSRMGPYNEQFF
clone size: -; D gene: TRBD2; V gene: TRBV13; CDR3 length: 16; J gene: TRBJ2-5; CDR3 DNA: TGTGCCAGCAGCCCCGGGGCTAGCGGGTACCAAGAGACCCAGTACTTC; CDR3 protein: CASSPGASGYQETQYF
clone size: -; D gene: -; V gene: TRBV6-4; CDR3 length: 13; J gene: TRBJ2-2; CDR3 DNA: TGTGCCAGCAGCCGGAGCGGGTACGGGGAGCTGTTTTTT; CDR3 protein: CASSRSGYGELFF
clone size: -; D gene: TRBD2; V gene: TRBV6-6; CDR3 length: 15; J gene: TRBJ2-5; CDR3 DNA: TGTGCCAGCAGCCCGGGACTAGCGGGAGTTGAGACCCAGTACTTC; CDR3 protein: CASSPGLAGVETQYF
clone size: -; D gene: TRBD1; V gene: TRBV7-9; CDR3 length: 14; J gene: TRBJ2-7; CDR3 DNA: TGTGCCAGCAGCCTGGGACAGGGAGTCTACGAGCAGTACTTC; CDR3 protein: CASSLGQGVYEQYF
clone size: -; D gene: TRBD1; V gene: TRBV6-6; CDR3 length: 14; J gene: TRBJ2-5; CDR3 DNA: TGTGCCAGCAGATCCGACAGGGGCCAAGAGACCCAGTACTTC; CDR3 protein: CASRSDRGQETQYF